This T cell receptor (beta chain) is from a study of OX40 agonist ivuxolimab in advanced cancers. Study-level information: Enrolled patients in dose escalation had cancers that were hepatocellular carcinoma, melanoma, renal cell or head and neck cancer.

TCRdb's copy holds only in-frame clones and misses some; the assay was immunoSEQ multiplex PCR. This table holds about 160,000 clones, 94% found once. This clone has just one count. The specimen was CD4+ or CD8+ T cells sorted from blood, collected in a trial of the OX40 agonist ivuxolimab. This receptor was taken from an adult with an advanced solid tumor such as melanoma, head and neck, liver or kidney cancer.

CDR3 region: CASKSGANVLTF. The CDR3, as DNA: TGTGCCAGCAAGTCCGGGGCCAACGTCCTGACTTTC. The chain joins TRBV7-2 to TRBJ2-6, with unresolved D. The length of the CDR3 is 12 residues. V was shortened by 7 bases and J by 4 bases, with 5 bases between the two germline ends. From germline, CDR1 is SGHTA and CDR2 FQGNSA.